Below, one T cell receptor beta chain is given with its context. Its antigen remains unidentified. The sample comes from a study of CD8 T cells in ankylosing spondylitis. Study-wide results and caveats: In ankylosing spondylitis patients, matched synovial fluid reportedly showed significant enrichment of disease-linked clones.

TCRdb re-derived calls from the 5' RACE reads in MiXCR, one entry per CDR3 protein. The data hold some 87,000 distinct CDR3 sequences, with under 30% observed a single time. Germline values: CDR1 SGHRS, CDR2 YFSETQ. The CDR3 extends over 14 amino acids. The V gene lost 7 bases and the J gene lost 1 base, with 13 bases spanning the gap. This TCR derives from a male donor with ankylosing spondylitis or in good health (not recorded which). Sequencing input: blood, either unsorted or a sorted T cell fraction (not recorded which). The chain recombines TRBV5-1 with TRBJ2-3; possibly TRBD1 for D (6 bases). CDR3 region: CASVRTVGTDTQYF. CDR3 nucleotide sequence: TGCGCCAGCGTACGGACAGTCGGCACAGATACGCAGTATTTT.